This T cell receptor (beta chain) was sequenced in a study of radiotherapy plus CTLA-4 blockade in lung cancer. Study-wide context: In 18% of patients, objective responses were seen; around 34% had disease control. Study outcomes and limitations: The best predictor of response was reported to be early blood T cell clone dynamics, with interferon-beta. Expansion in blood of tumor-derived TCR clones was seen after radiotherapy plus ipilimumab.

A remark on this clone: Its target is unknown.

This CDR3 has 13 amino acids. Germline CDR1 LNHDA, CDR2 SQIVND (reference sequence). The V end lost 3 bases, the J end lost 2 bases, and 8 bases lay between the germline ends. People whose metastatic non-small-cell lung cancer was chemo-refractory got focal radiation along with CTLA-4 blockade by ipilimumab. Using immunoSEQ multiplex PCR, the repertoire was profiled, and TCRdb retains in-frame clones only, with some absent. The sample gives roughly 66,000 clones, roughly four fifths of which show up once; about 4% is in the top ten. This receptor was identified in a human donor with non-small cell lung cancer who had a partial response to radiotherapy plus ipilimumab. Sequences were derived from peripheral blood, sampled from a patient treated with radiotherapy plus ipilimumab. The rearrangement links TRBV19 to TRBJ2-7, with TRBD1 as a possible D gene (5 bases). CDR3 bases: TGTGCCAGTAGTATGGGGCACACCTACGAGCAGTACTTC. It is translated as CASSMGHTYEQYF.